This T cell receptor beta chain emerged from a study of blood T cell repertoires in COVID-19 (dated by TCRdb to 2020 to 2022). Study-level background: Samples covering the acute and convalescent phases of COVID-19 were provided by collaborators in the United States, Italy and Spain. Sample metadata almost always included a de-identified subject ID, COVID-19 status, age in years and sex. The dataset comprised deeply sampled blood TCRbeta repertoires from subjects exposed to, actively infected with, or recovered from COVID-19. The material from the prospective study consisted of cDNA or gDNA derived from T cells, B-cell-depleted T cells, or PBMCs. The repertoires were released in a freely available public database meant as a resource for research on the immune response to SARS-CoV-2. Where available, HLA class I and class II types were taken from metadata supplied by the sample provider and were not determined by assay-based typing. Samples were obtained from the ongoing ImmuneRACE study (first 160 participants) and from 1,000 to 1,500 subjects provided by 6 global collaborators. General findings and caveats noted by the study authors: The quantity of clinical and demographic metadata differed by source and by participant and was supplied without curation.

With regard to this clone: There is no known antigen for this receptor. No base qualities exist here, and no much larger clone lies one base off it.

Samples from volunteer blood donors who had recovered from COVID-19 were contributed by a second Seattle source. Whole blood was collected in K2EDTA tubes by collaborating institutions according to the institutions' own protocols. For TCRbeta analysis, collaborators shipped samples as frozen whole blood, isolated PBMCs, or DNA extracted from either of those sample types. V lost 4 bases and J lost 6 bases, and the count of bases not matched to a germline gene is 5. Spanning cysteine to phenylalanine, the CDR3 consists of 16 amino acids. Left in the record is the CDR3 DNA by itself, 48 bases read in frame from the first base. CDR1 and CDR2 (MGHRA, YSYEKL) derive from the germline V gene. The immunoSEQ Assay, a bias-controlled multiplex PCR, was used to amplify TCRbeta CDR3 regions from genomic DNA. The authors' pipeline ran thus. The number of nucleated cells in each sample was estimated from the amplification of reference gene primers within the assay. To quantify the absolute abundance of each unique TCRbeta CDR3 rearrangement, sequence reads were collapsed and filtered. For each sample, productive Simpson clonality was calculated as the square root of Simpson's diversity index across productive rearrangements. Imported from immuneACCESS, the table was reduced by TCRdb to in-frame sequences with V and J called. These copies leave out some clones; in studies compared against another copy, an unresolved V gene accounts for under half, and the cause of the remainder is not known. V and J calls and clone size come straight from that table; D and trimming were deduced from the DNA. The sample has hundreds of thousands of clones on record, 88% of them singletons. The top ten clonotypes cover 0.95% to 1% of the sample.

The sequence came from a woman aged 40-49 years who had recovered from COVID-19. The specimen sequenced was peripheral blood. The sequence links TRBV4-1 to TRBJ2-1, and TRBD2 aligns with 14 junction nucleotides. The DNA sequence follows: TGCGCCAGCAGCCCCATGGGGACTAGCGGGAGCAATGAGCAGTTCTTC. This gives the protein CASSPMGTSGSNEQFF.